A single sample gave rise to the 19 T cell receptor beta chains below, sequenced in a study of CD8+CD57+ T cells in acquired aplastic anemia. Genomic DNA acted as the template from which TCR beta VDJ combination and CDR3 sequence profiling were carried out. TCRdb redid the calling of the reads with MiXCR, one entry per CDR3 protein. Among about 48,000 distinct CDR3 sequences listed, approximately 78% were seen once. The sample was sorted CD4+, CD8+, or CD8+CD57+ T cells (not recorded which) from PBMCs. These receptor sequences come from a human donor in good health, serving as a control.

Note on this clonotype: This is likely a read error, given that the CDR3 carries no conserved phenylalanine or tryptophan at its end. The chain is built from TRBV19 and TRBJ1-6, with TRBD1 matching over 8 bases. Per the germline V gene, CDR1 is LNHDA and CDR2 is SQIVND (reference sequence). This CDR3 spans 14 amino acids. The V gene end was trimmed by 5 bases and the J gene end by 8 bases; junction bases not matched to a gene: 5. Written as DNA, the CDR3 is TGTGCCAGTAGTCCCGGACAGGGAGATTCACCCCTCCACTAT. Its protein is CASSPGQGDSPLHY.

The sample holds one count of this clonotype. The chain joins TRBV7-8 to TRBJ1-2; 7 bases align to TRBD1. This CDR3 contains 17 residues. Per germline, CDR1 SGHVS and CDR2 FQNEAQ. The trim removed 0 bases at V and 7 bases at J, leaving 14 bases unmatched. This chain's CDR3 is CASSLAARGGTDGGYTF. The DNA of the CDR3 is TGTGCCAGCAGCTTAGCGGCCCGAGGGGGGACAGATGGTGGCTACACCTTC.

The CDR3 loop reads CASSSLPEASSGNTIYF. The CDR3 nucleotides are TGTGCCAGCAGCTCGTTACCGGAAGCGAGCTCTGGAAACACCATATATTTT. The chain recombines TRBV9 with TRBJ1-3; D is unclear. CDR1 and CDR2 (germline): SGDLS, YYNGEE. Deletions cut 4 bases from V and 0 bases from J, with 17 bases between. This CDR3 is built from 17 residues.

The sample holds many counts of this clonotype. The CDR3 nucleotides are TGTGCCAGCTCACCAACCGGGACCGAGGTTAGCACAGATACGCAGTATTTT. It yields the protein CASSPTGTEVSTDTQYF. V usage is TRBV18 and J usage is TRBJ2-3; D possibly uses TRBD1 or TRBD2 (5 bases each). CDR3 length: 17 residues. Trimming cost V 2 bases and J 0 bases, with 15 bases left between them. In germline, CDR1 is KGHSH, CDR2 LQKENI.

The rearrangement uses TRBV15 and TRBJ1-6; D is undetermined. The germline V gene encodes CDR1 LNHNV and CDR2 YYDKDF (reference sequence). The CDR3 length is 14 residues. The V end was cut by 4 bases, the J end by 10 bases, with 14 bases between. The CDR3 here is CATSNPGRFSPLHF. CDR3 sequence (DNA): TGTGCCACCAGCAATCCCGGGAGATTCTCACCCCTCCACTTT.

This rearrangement joins TRBV10-3 to TRBJ2-7; 9 nucleotides align to TRBD2. This CDR3 region has 14 residues. Germline assignment: CDR1 ENHRY and CDR2 SYGVKD. The V gene end was trimmed by 7 bases and the J gene end by 3 bases; junction bases not matched to a gene: 7. DNA of the CDR3: TGTGCCATCACCGCTAGCGGGGTCAGCTACGAGCAGTACTTC. This translates into CAITASGVSYEQYF.

Of note for this clonotype: A junction boundary mismatches the germline segment, possibly from a read error. The chain combines TRBV2 with TRBJ1-1; possibly TRBD1 for D (5 bases). Per the germline V gene, CDR1 is SNHLY and CDR2 is FYNNEI. This CDR3 has 13 amino acids. CDR3 coding DNA: TGTGCCAGCAGTCGGGACGGAAACACTGAAGCTTTATTT. It codes for CASSRDGNTEALF.

This clonotype was observed a handful of times. Sequence at one end of the junction differs from germline and may be a read error. The gene calls are TRBV2 and TRBJ1-2, with D perhaps TRBD1 (5 bases). Germline V lookup: CDR1 SNHLY, CDR2 FYNNEI. The CDR3 is 18 residues long. The CDR3 DNA sequence: TGTGCCAGCAGCGAAGGGTCGGGACTGGAGTCTTTCAACTATGGCTACACCTTC. This codes for CASSEGSGLESFNYGYTF. Variable domain in full (rest from reference TRBV2 and TRBJ1-2): EPEVTQTPSHQVTQMGQEVILRCVPISNHLYFYWYRQILGQKVEFLVSFYNNEISEKSEIFDDQFSVERPDGSNFTLKIRSTKLEDSAMYFCASSEGSGLESFNYGYTFGSGTRLTVV.

This chain uses TRBV9 with TRBJ2-5; 10 bases map to TRBD2. The CDR3 runs to 13 residues. Losses at the gene ends were 6 bases for V and 4 bases for J; bases not matched to a gene: 3. Per the germline V gene, CDR1 is SGDLS and CDR2 is YYNGEE. CDR3 sequence reads: CASNPSGGETQYF. The CDR3 DNA follows: TGTGCCAGCAACCCTAGCGGGGGAGAGACCCAGTACTTC.

This clonotype showed up many times. V usage is TRBV6-5 and J usage is TRBJ2-2, with TRBD2 as a possible D gene (7 bases). The V and J ends lost 2 bases and 4 bases respectively, with 20 bases between them. The germline gives CDR1 MNHEY, CDR2 SVGAGI. The CDR3 consists of 18 residues. CDR3 sequence (DNA): TGTGCCAGCAGTTACCGGAAAACTTACAGGGAGGGCACCGGGGAGCTGTTTTTT. Translating it yields CASSYRKTYREGTGELFF.

This clonotype was seen a handful of times. The V call is TRBV7-8, the J call TRBJ1-6; tentatively, D is TRBD1 (5 bases). Trimming left V 2 bases short and J 10 bases short, with 15 bases between. Germline CDR1 SGHVS, CDR2 FQNEAQ. CDR3 length: 15 residues. Here the CDR3 reads CASSLTPGSGSPLHF. In DNA form, the CDR3 reads TGTGCCAGCAGCTTAACCCCAGGGTCGGGCTCACCCCTCCACTTT. Combining the CDR3 with reference TRBV7-8 and TRBJ1-6 gives the whole variable domain GAGVSQSPRYKVAKRGQDVALRCDPISGHVSLFWYQQALGQGPEFLTYFQNEAQLDKSGLPSDRFFAERPEGSVSTLKIQRTQQEDSAVYLCASSLTPGSGSPLHFGNGTRLTVT.

This clonotype came up a few times. The chain carries TRBV29-1 and TRBJ1-1, with a tentative D call TRBD1 (5 bases). V dropped 4 bases and J dropped 4 bases, with 10 bases sitting between them. In germline, CDR1 is SQVTM, CDR2 ANQGSEA. The CDR3 has 12 residues. This chain's CDR3 is CSVGGGGTEAFF. CDR3 nucleotide sequence: TGCAGCGTTGGCGGGGGGGGCACTGAAGCTTTCTTT.

This rearrangement joins TRBV14 to TRBJ2-5; D is uncertain. The CDR3 sequence is 12 residues long. Trimming left V 4 bases short and J 5 bases short, with 8 bases between. Looked up from germline, CDR1 is SGHDN and CDR2 is FVKESK. This CDR3 is CASSRRWETQYF. The DNA of the CDR3 is TGTGCCAGCAGCCGACGCTGGGAGACCCAGTACTTC.

The V call is TRBV20-1, the J call TRBJ2-1; D possibly uses TRBD1 or TRBD2 (7 bases each). CDR1 and CDR2 from the germline V gene are DFQATT and SNEGSKA (reference sequence). V was cut by 3 bases and J by 6 bases, with 15 bases left in between. There are 14 residues in the CDR3. The DNA for the CDR3 is TGCAGTGCTAGGGGGACAGCGGGATTCAATGAGCAGTTCTTC. This codes for CSARGTAGFNEQFF.

This rearrangement joins TRBV2 to TRBJ1-5, with D unclear. Deletions cut 8 bases from V and 0 bases from J, with 11 bases between. Germline-derived CDR1 and CDR2 are SNHLY and FYNNEI. The CDR3 runs 14 residues. CDR3 in amino acids: CASASDYSNQPQHF. DNA of the CDR3: TGTGCCAGCGCCTCGGATTATAGCAATCAGCCCCAGCATTTT.

The V gene is TRBV2, the J gene TRBJ2-2; D not certain. The germline V gene encodes CDR1 SNHLY and CDR2 FYNNEI. The CDR3 is 14 residues long. V dropped 4 bases and J dropped 5 bases, with 11 bases sitting between them. CDR3 DNA sequence: TGTGCCAGCAGTGCTAGGCTGGATACCGGGGAGCTGTTTTTT. This gives the protein CASSARLDTGELFF.

The chain has TRBV9 and TRBJ1-2; D gene ambiguous. CDR1 and CDR2 (germline): SGDLS, YYNGEE. V dropped 3 bases and J dropped 8 bases, with 26 bases sitting between them. The CDR3 contains 17 residues. The CDR3 spells CASSDSPSDSALRGYTF. The CDR3 coding sequence is TGTGCCAGCAGCGATAGCCCCTCAGATAGCGCCCTTCGCGGCTACACCTTC.

This clonotype came up a few times. Relative to the germline gene, one junction end is altered; a read error may explain this. The chain uses TRBV19 and TRBJ1-1, with TRBD1 matching over 8 bases. The CDR3 sequence is 13 residues long. CDR1 is LNHDA and CDR2 is SQIVND in the germline V gene (reference sequence). This chain's CDR3 is CAGRYRGVTETFF. The CDR3 DNA reads TGTGCCGGTAGATACAGGGGGGTGACTGAAACTTTCTTT.

This chain joins TRBV6-1 and TRBJ2-2; possible D gene TRBD1, 7 bases. The CDR3 length is 14 residues. From germline, CDR1 is MNHNS and CDR2 SASEGT. The V and J ends lost 7 bases and 6 bases respectively, with 15 bases between them. The CDR3 reads CASNLDRRAGELFF. The CDR3 DNA reads TGTGCCAGCAACCTGGACAGGAGGGCCGGGGAGCTGTTTTTT.